This T cell receptor (beta chain) was recorded in a study of CXCR3-negative and CXCR3-positive naive CD8 T cells. Overall study results and limits: Similar TRBV-TRBJ usage characterized naive CXCR3-negative and CXCR3-positive cells; memory cells differed. Hydrophobicity was higher for TRB CDR3s found in CXCR3-positive naive cells than in CXCR3-negative naive cells. Cryopreserved PBMCs had partly decreased CXCR3 expression; fresh PBMCs were used in most assays. Diversity in memory CD8+ cells fell much lower than the comparably high levels seen in both naive subsets.

Worth noting for this clonotype: Its antigen is unidentified.

The TRB cDNA libraries were prepared by 5' RACE with UMI labels. Following a re-call of the 5' RACE reads, TCRdb has one entry per CDR3 protein and lacks DNA. The repertoire table contains 150,000 to 180,000 distinct CDR3 sequences. Sequenced sample: naive CXCR3+ CD8+ T cells from blood. The subset is: CD45RO-CCR7+CD27+CD95- naive CD8+ T cells expressing CXCR3 (TNR3+). The sequence was collected from a human donor in good health. Some clones in this sample may be carry-over from other donors' samples.

This CDR3 reads CASDRGPWETQYF. V usage is TRBV28 and J usage is TRBJ2-5; TCRdb reports TRBD1, a call that lacks DNA to check it against. The CDR3 extends over 13 amino acids. Germline CDR1 reads MDHEN; CDR2 reads SYDVKM.